The clone carrying this TCR beta chain was counted between two and nine times. Its antigen is currently unknown. The V end lost 2 bases, the J end lost 6 bases, and 14 bases lay between the germline ends. Germline CDR1 SGHRS, CDR2 YFSETQ. The CDR3 contains 14 residues. Each CDR3 protein gets one entry after TCRdb re-called the 5' RACE reads with MiXCR. The table has 180,000 or so distinct CDR3 sequences, approximately 10% seen once. This entry belongs to a study of T-cell memory formation after mild COVID-19. Notes on the study in general: Some clones that responded were present in memory (sampled pre-infection), which suggests cross-reactive memory joined.

J is TRBJ1-2 and V is TRBV5-1; the D is unclear. This clonotype originated in a man between 18 and 35 years old who had mild COVID-19 (a few samples of this study predate the infection). Cell type and time point are not known. The source material was PBMCs or a T cell subset sorted from them (not recorded which). This chain's CDR3 is CASSFGVWTDGYTF. CDR3 in DNA: TGCGCCAGCAGCTTCGGCGTTTGGACTGATGGCTACACCTTC.